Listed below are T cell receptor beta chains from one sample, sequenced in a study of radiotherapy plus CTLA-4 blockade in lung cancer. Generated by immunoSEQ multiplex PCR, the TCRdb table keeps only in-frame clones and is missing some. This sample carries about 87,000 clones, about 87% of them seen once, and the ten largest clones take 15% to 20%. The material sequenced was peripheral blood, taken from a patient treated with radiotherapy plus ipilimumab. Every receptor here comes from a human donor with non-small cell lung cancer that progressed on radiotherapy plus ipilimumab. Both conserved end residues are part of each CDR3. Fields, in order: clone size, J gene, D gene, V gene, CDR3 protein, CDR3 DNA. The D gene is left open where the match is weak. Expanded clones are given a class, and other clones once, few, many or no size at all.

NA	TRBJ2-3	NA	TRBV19	CASSRAGGSTDTQYF	TGTGCCAGTAGTAGGGCAGGGGGGAGCACAGATACGCAGTATTTT
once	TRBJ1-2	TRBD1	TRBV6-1	CASSEGPGGVYGYTF	TGTGCCAGCAGTGAAGGCCCAGGGGGGGTCTATGGCTACACCTTC
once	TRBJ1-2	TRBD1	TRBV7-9	CASSFPGGNYGYTF	TGTGCCAGCAGCTTTCCAGGGGGAAACTATGGCTACACCTTC
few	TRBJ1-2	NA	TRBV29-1	CSVEDAVYGYTF	TGCAGCGTTGAAGATGCAGTATATGGCTACACCTTC
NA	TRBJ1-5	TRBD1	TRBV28	CASSLGTGNQPQHF	TGTGCCAGCAGTCTGGGGACAGGCAATCAGCCCCAGCATTTT
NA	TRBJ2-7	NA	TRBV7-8	CASSSSPKGGGLTYEQYF	TGTGCCAGCAGCTCCAGCCCTAAGGGGGGAGGTCTTACCTACGAGCAGTACTTC
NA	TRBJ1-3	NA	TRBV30	CAWSSGNTIYF	TGTGCCTGGAGCTCTGGAAACACCATATATTTT
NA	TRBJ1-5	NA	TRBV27	CASSWTASNQPQHF	TGTGCCAGCAGTTGGACAGCTAGCAATCAGCCCCAGCATTTT
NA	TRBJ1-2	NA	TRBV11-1	CASSLAHGAANYGYTF	TGTGCCAGCAGCTTAGCCCATGGGGCAGCTAACTATGGCTACACCTTC
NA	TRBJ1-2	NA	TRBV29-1	CSVEGQANYGYTF	TGCAGCGTTGAAGGACAGGCTAACTATGGCTACACCTTC
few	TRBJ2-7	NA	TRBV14	CASSPGPGEQYF	TGTGCCAGCAGCCCAGGACCAGGCGAGCAGTACTTC
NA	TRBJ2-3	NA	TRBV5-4	CASSPPRTDTQYF	TGTGCCAGCAGCCCGCCCCGCACAGATACGCAGTATTTT
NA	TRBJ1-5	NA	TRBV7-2	CASSLVGTGNQPQHF	TGTGCCAGCAGCTTAGTAGGAACAGGCAATCAGCCCCAGCATTTT
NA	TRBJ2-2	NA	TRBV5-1	CASSLNTGELFF	TGCGCCAGCAGCTTGAACACCGGGGAGCTGTTTTTT
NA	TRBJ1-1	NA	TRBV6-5	CASSTPDTQNEAFF	TGTGCCAGCAGTACCCCGGACACCCAGAACGAGGCTTTCTTT
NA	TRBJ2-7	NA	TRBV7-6	CASSLGGGAGAAGQYF	TGTGCCAGCAGCTTAGGAGGAGGGGCGGGCGCCGCCGGGCAGTACTTC